A selection of T cell receptor beta chains follows, all from one sample in a study of T cell repertoires in cytomegalovirus infection. Their antigens remain unidentified. Via MiXCR, TCRdb re-called the reads, giving one row per CDR3 protein. The sample includes about 740,000 distinct CDR3 sequences, about 30% seen only once; the top ten take roughly 20%. Sequenced material: cultured PBMCs, taken from culture after CMV antigen stimulation. The source of these receptors is a human donor in good health (CMV status not recorded). Some clones in this sample may be carry-over from other donors' samples. Both conserved end residues are part of each CDR3. A D gene is named only where the DNA matches it firmly. The size field is filled for only some rows; it gives once, few, many or a size class.

j_gene: TRBJ2-1; v_gene: TRBV7-8; abundance: many; d_gene: TRBD2; CDR3nt: TGTGCCAGCAGCTTAAGGAAGCTAGCGGAATACAATGAGCAGTTCTTC; CDR3aa: CASSLRKLAEYNEQFF
j_gene: TRBJ2-1; v_gene: TRBV9; abundance: NA; d_gene: NA; CDR3nt: TGTGCCAGCAGCGAAACTACAGGGAACAAGCAGTTCTTC; CDR3aa: CASSETTGNKQFF
j_gene: TRBJ2-5; v_gene: TRBV7-9; abundance: large; d_gene: TRBD1; CDR3nt: TGTGCCAGCAGCTGGACAGGGTTGGAGACCCAGTACTTC; CDR3aa: CASSWTGLETQYF
j_gene: TRBJ2-7; v_gene: TRBV20-1; abundance: NA; d_gene: NA; CDR3nt: TGCAGTGCTAATTTCCGGGGTTTGATGGACTACGAGCAGTACTTC; CDR3aa: CSANFRGLMDYEQYF
j_gene: TRBJ2-1; v_gene: TRBV28; abundance: few; d_gene: NA; CDR3nt: TGTGCCAGCGCCTCAAGCTCGGGGGGCGGGCACAATGAGCAGTTCTTC; CDR3aa: CASASSSGGGHNEQFF
j_gene: TRBJ2-2; v_gene: TRBV15; abundance: NA; d_gene: NA; CDR3nt: TGTGCCACCAGCAGAGGGGTCGCCGGGGAGCTGTTTTTT; CDR3aa: CATSRGVAGELFF
j_gene: TRBJ1-6; v_gene: TRBV7-2; abundance: many; d_gene: NA; CDR3nt: TGTGCCAGCAGTAAAGGACAGCCAAATTCACCCCTCCACTTT; CDR3aa: CASSKGQPNSPLHF
j_gene: TRBJ2-3; v_gene: TRBV4-1; abundance: NA; d_gene: NA; CDR3nt: TGCGCCAGCAGCCAAGTACCCCTTCCGGACCCAGATACGCAGTATTTT; CDR3aa: CASSQVPLPDPDTQYF
j_gene: TRBJ2-1; v_gene: TRBV4-3; abundance: NA; d_gene: TRBD2; CDR3nt: TGCGCCAGCAGCCAAGACCGACTAGCGGGATGGCGTGAGCAGTTCTTC; CDR3aa: CASSQDRLAGWREQFF
j_gene: TRBJ1-1; v_gene: TRBV12-3/TRBV12-4; abundance: once; d_gene: NA; CDR3nt: TGTGCCAGCAGTTTAAGAAGACGGGAGGACGCTTTCTTT; CDR3aa: CASSLRRREDAFF
j_gene: TRBJ2-5; v_gene: TRBV5-4; abundance: once; d_gene: TRBD2; CDR3nt: TGTGCCAGCAGCTTGGATTTGCGGGGGGCGGCCGAGACCCAGTACTTC; CDR3aa: CASSLDLRGAAETQYF
j_gene: TRBJ2-3; v_gene: TRBV20-1; abundance: NA; d_gene: TRBD1; CDR3nt: TGCAGTGCGTGTCCAGGGGGCGCAGATACGCAGTATTTT; CDR3aa: CSACPGGADTQYF